These T cell receptor beta chains were read from a single sample in a study of blood T cell repertoires in COVID-19. The assay was immunoSEQ multiplex PCR, and TCRdb's table has in-frame clones only and misses some. The table includes 150,000 to 200,000 clones, roughly nine tenths detected once. The sequenced sample was PBMCs or T cells enriched from blood (not recorded which). The receptors come from a human donor with acute COVID-19. The donor label of this sample is uncertain. CDR3s leave out the opening cysteine and the closing phenylalanine or tryptophan. D genes are given only for firm matches.

J gene: TRBJ2-5
CDR3 length: 12
D gene: NA
V gene: TRBV6-1
CDR3 protein: ASSDSAGVWTQY

J gene: TRBJ2-3
CDR3 length: 15
D gene: NA
V gene: TRBV9
CDR3 protein: ASSLRGQGFSTDTQY

J gene: TRBJ2-4
CDR3 length: 19
D gene: TRBD2
V gene: TRBV7-2
CDR3 protein: ASSSAGPSGGAVLAKNIQY

J gene: TRBJ2-6
CDR3 length: 14
D gene: NA
V gene: TRBV6-5
CDR3 protein: ASSYFASSGANVLT

J gene: TRBJ1-1
CDR3 length: 14
D gene: NA
V gene: TRBV23-1
CDR3 protein: ASFPLRTIKDTEAF

J gene: TRBJ1-4
CDR3 length: 12
D gene: NA
V gene: TRBV19
CDR3 protein: ASSMGLLTEKLF

J gene: TRBJ1-4
CDR3 length: 12
D gene: TRBD1
V gene: TRBV30
CDR3 protein: AWTQGTFDEKLF

J gene: TRBJ2-1
CDR3 length: 15
D gene: NA
V gene: TRBV4-3
CDR3 protein: ASSQVDGGPYHNEQF

J gene: TRBJ1-5
CDR3 length: 13
D gene: NA
V gene: TRBV4-2
CDR3 protein: ASSRSDSPNQPQH

J gene: TRBJ2-3
CDR3 length: 14
D gene: NA
V gene: TRBV19
CDR3 protein: ASGAGSQRSTDTQY

J gene: TRBJ1-3
CDR3 length: 12
D gene: NA
V gene: TRBV28
CDR3 protein: ASSSGAMGNTIY

J gene: TRBJ2-4
CDR3 length: 16
D gene: TRBD1
V gene: TRBV4-1
CDR3 protein: ASSQGQGKGETKNIQY

J gene: TRBJ1-2
CDR3 length: 9
D gene: NA
V gene: TRBV30
CDR3 protein: AWSSRIGYT

J gene: TRBJ2-1
CDR3 length: 12
D gene: TRBD2
V gene: TRBV11-3
CDR3 protein: ASSRSGGAYEQF

J gene: TRBJ2-7
CDR3 length: 13
D gene: NA
V gene: TRBV6-1
CDR3 protein: ASSEAGTSNYEQY

J gene: TRBJ2-7
CDR3 length: 15
D gene: NA
V gene: TRBV27
CDR3 protein: ASSLLALRDSAYEQY

J gene: TRBJ1-4
CDR3 length: 13
D gene: NA
V gene: TRBV19
CDR3 protein: ASSSRDIHGEKLF

J gene: TRBJ2-3
CDR3 length: 15
D gene: NA
V gene: TRBV4-2
CDR3 protein: ASSLRNRLRSTDTQY

J gene: TRBJ2-7
CDR3 length: 13
D gene: NA
V gene: TRBV4-1
CDR3 protein: ASSQPGARSYEQY

J gene: TRBJ1-3
CDR3 length: 15
D gene: NA
V gene: TRBV18
CDR3 protein: ASSPRGQGTSGNTIY

J gene: TRBJ1-1
CDR3 length: 13
D gene: NA
V gene: TRBV9
CDR3 protein: ASSPRGGLNTEAF

J gene: TRBJ1-1
CDR3 length: 12
D gene: NA
V gene: TRBV7-9
CDR3 protein: ASSHRTLNTEAF

J gene: TRBJ1-6
CDR3 length: 11
D gene: NA
V gene: TRBV5-4
CDR3 protein: ASSPGGNSPLH

J gene: TRBJ1-2
CDR3 length: 11
D gene: NA
V gene: TRBV6-2/TRBV6-3
CDR3 protein: ASSYKQIYGYT

J gene: TRBJ1-1
CDR3 length: 12
D gene: TRBD1
V gene: TRBV6-5
CDR3 protein: ASSPRTGTIEAF

J gene: TRBJ2-3
CDR3 length: 16
D gene: NA
V gene: TRBV7-8
CDR3 protein: ASSLGPRGGFRTDTQY

J gene: TRBJ2-7
CDR3 length: 11
D gene: TRBD1
V gene: TRBV27
CDR3 protein: ASRPGQVREQY

J gene: TRBJ1-1
CDR3 length: 13
D gene: NA
V gene: TRBV30
CDR3 protein: AWSPQGRGNTEAF

J gene: TRBJ2-5
CDR3 length: 15
D gene: NA
V gene: TRBV24-1
CDR3 protein: ATSDTTGAALTEGQY

J gene: TRBJ2-1
CDR3 length: 11
D gene: NA
V gene: TRBV9
CDR3 protein: ASSVGYLGEQF

J gene: TRBJ1-4
CDR3 length: 10
D gene: NA
V gene: TRBV6-5
CDR3 protein: ASRNRDEKLF

J gene: TRBJ2-5
CDR3 length: 15
D gene: TRBD1
V gene: TRBV24-1
CDR3 protein: ATSDPGSDRGLETQY

J gene: TRBJ2-5
CDR3 length: 12
D gene: TRBD1
V gene: TRBV11-2
CDR3 protein: ASSLRGLGETQY

J gene: TRBJ1-2
CDR3 length: 13
D gene: TRBD1
V gene: TRBV10-3
CDR3 protein: AISESRTGVQGYT

J gene: TRBJ1-2
CDR3 length: 13
D gene: TRBD1
V gene: TRBV6-6
CDR3 protein: ASSSRTGGDYGYT

J gene: TRBJ2-2
CDR3 length: 12
D gene: NA
V gene: TRBV30
CDR3 protein: AWSVIRSTGELF

J gene: TRBJ2-5
CDR3 length: 18
D gene: TRBD2
V gene: TRBV3-1/TRBV3-2
CDR3 protein: ASSQGPPTSGGAAAKTQY

J gene: TRBJ1-6
CDR3 length: 17
D gene: NA
V gene: TRBV27
CDR3 protein: ASSPIPPVWGDYNSPLH

J gene: TRBJ1-3
CDR3 length: 13
D gene: TRBD1
V gene: TRBV5-1
CDR3 protein: ASSPDRGVGNTIY

J gene: TRBJ2-5
CDR3 length: 12
D gene: TRBD1
V gene: TRBV7-2
CDR3 protein: ASSPVGGTETQY

J gene: TRBJ2-3
CDR3 length: 15
D gene: TRBD2
V gene: TRBV5-1
CDR3 protein: ASSLRASGGTTDTQY

J gene: TRBJ2-3
CDR3 length: 14
D gene: NA
V gene: TRBV2
CDR3 protein: ASRRKTGRITDTQY